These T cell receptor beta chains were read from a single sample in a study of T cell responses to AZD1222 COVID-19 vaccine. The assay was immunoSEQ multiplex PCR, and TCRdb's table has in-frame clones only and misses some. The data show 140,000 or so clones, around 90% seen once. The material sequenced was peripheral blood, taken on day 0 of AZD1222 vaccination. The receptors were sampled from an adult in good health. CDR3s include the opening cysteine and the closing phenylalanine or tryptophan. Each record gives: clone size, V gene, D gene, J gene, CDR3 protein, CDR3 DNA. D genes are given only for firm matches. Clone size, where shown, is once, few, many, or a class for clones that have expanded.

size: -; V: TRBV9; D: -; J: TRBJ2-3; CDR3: CASTRGAATSTDTQYF; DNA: TGTGCCAGCACCCGGGGGGCGGCCACTAGCACAGATACGCAGTATTTT
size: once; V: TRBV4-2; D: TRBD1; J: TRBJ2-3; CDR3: CASSQPRQGPYF; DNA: TGTGCCAGCAGCCAACCCAGACAGGGACCGTATTTT
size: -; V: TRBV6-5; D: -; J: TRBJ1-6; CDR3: CASSYQGRGSPLHF; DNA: TGTGCCAGCAGTTACCAGGGACGGGGTTCACCCCTCCACTTT
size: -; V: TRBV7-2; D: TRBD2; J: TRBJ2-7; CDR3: CASSPLAGGPVQYF; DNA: TGTGCCAGCAGCCCTCTAGCGGGGGGGCCTGTGCAGTACTTC
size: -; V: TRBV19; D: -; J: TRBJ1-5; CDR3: CASRSMSRGVSQPQHF; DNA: TGTGCCAGCAGGAGCATGAGTAGGGGAGTGTCTCAGCCCCAGCATTTT
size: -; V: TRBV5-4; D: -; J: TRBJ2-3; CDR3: CASSLQGGDTQYF; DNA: TGTGCCAGCAGCTTGCAAGGTGGAGATACGCAGTATTTT
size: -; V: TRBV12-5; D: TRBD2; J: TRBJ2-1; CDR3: CASGWTTSGGYNEQFF; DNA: TGTGCTAGTGGTTGGACGACTAGCGGGGGATACAATGAGCAGTTCTTC
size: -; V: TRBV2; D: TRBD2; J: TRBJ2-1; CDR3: CASSASGGTYNEQFF; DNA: TGTGCCAGCAGTGCGAGCGGGGGAACCTACAATGAGCAGTTCTTC
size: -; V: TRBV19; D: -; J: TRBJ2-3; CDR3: CASRGQFFTDTQYF; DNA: TGTGCCAGTAGGGGACAATTTTTCACAGATACGCAGTATTTT
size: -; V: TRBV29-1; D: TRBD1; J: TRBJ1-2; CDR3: CSVEDPGQGIYGYTF; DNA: TGCAGCGTTGAAGACCCGGGACAGGGAATCTATGGCTACACCTTC
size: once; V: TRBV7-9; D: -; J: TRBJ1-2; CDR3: CASSAEPRTGGYTF; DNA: TGTGCCAGCAGCGCAGAACCACGTACAGGCGGCTACACCTTC
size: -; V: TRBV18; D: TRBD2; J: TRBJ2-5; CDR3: CASSPRPTSGGAIETQYF; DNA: TGTGCCAGCTCCCCCCGGCCGACTAGCGGGGGGGCAATAGAGACCCAGTACTTC
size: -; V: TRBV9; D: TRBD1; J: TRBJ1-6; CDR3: CASSEGQRGYNSPLHF; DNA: TGTGCCAGCAGCGAGGGACAGCGGGGTTATAATTCACCCCTCCACTTT
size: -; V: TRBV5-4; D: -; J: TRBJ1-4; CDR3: CASSLAPGAREKLFF; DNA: TGTGCCAGCAGCTTGGCCCCGGGGGCGCGTGAAAAACTGTTTTTT
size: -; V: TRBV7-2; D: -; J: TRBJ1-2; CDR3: CASSLAVANYGYTF; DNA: TGTGCCAGCAGCTTAGCAGTGGCTAACTATGGCTACACCTTC
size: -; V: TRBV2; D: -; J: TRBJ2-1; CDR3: CASMSANEQFF; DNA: TGTGCCAGCATGAGCGCAAATGAGCAGTTCTTC
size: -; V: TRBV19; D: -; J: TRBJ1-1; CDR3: CASSMNGDVTEAFF; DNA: TGTGCCAGTAGTATGAATGGGGATGTCACTGAAGCTTTCTTT
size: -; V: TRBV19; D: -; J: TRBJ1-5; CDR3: CASSPSGPINQPQHF; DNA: TGTGCCAGTAGTCCCTCGGGACCGATCAATCAGCCCCAGCATTTT
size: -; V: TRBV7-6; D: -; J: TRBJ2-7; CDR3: CASSLVGESYEQYF; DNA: TGTGCCAGCAGCTTAGTGGGAGAATCCTACGAGCAGTACTTC
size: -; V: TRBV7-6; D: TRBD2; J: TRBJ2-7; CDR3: CASSGIRTSAYEQYF; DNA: TGTGCCAGCAGCGGCATTCGGACTAGCGCTTACGAGCAGTACTTC
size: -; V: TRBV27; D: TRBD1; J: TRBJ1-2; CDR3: CASSSIRDRDGYTF; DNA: TGTGCCAGCAGTTCCATCCGGGACAGGGATGGCTACACCTTC
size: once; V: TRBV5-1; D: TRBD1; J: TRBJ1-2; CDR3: CASSSTGYGYGYTF; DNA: TGCGCCAGCAGCTCGACAGGGTATGGCTATGGCTACACCTTC
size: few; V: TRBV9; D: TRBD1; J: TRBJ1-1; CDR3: CASSPRTGSLNTEAFF; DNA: TGTGCCAGCAGCCCCCGGACAGGCTCTTTGAACACTGAAGCTTTCTTT
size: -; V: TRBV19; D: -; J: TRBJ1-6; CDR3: CASSAQGSNSPLHF; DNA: TGTGCCAGTAGTGCACAGGGTTCAAATTCACCCCTCCACTTT
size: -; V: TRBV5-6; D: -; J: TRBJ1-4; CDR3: CASSLKGEKLFF; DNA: TGTGCCAGCAGCTTGAAAGGTGAAAAACTGTTTTTT